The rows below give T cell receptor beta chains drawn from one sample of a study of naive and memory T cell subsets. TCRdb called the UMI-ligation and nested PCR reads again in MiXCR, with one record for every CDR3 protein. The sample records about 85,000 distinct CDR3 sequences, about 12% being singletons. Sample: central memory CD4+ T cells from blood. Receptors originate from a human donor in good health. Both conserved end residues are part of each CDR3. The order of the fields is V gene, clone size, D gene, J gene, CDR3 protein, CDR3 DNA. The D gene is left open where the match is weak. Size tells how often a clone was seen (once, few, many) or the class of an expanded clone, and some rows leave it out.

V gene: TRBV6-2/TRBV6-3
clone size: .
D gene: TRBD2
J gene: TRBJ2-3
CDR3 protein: CASSRSGSEDTQYF
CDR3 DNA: TGTGCCAGCAGTCGAAGCGGGAGCGAGGATACGCAGTATTTT

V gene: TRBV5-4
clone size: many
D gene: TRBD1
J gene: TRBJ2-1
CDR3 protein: CASSFGGQGNNEQFF
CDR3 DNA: TGTGCCAGCAGCTTTGGGGGACAGGGTAACAATGAGCAGTTCTTC

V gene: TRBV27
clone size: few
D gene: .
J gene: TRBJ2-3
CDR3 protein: CASPPSLTGELDTQYF
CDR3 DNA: TGTGCCAGTCCCCCCAGCTTGACGGGAGAATTAGATACGCAGTATTTT

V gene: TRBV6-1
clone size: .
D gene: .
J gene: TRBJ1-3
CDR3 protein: CASNPGHGYGNTIYF
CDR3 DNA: TGTGCCAGCAACCCGGGACACGGATATGGAAACACCATATATTTT

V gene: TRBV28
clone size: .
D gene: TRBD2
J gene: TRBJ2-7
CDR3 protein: CASRGGLVEWGYEQYF
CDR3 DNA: TGTGCCAGCAGGGGAGGACTAGTGGAATGGGGTTACGAGCAGTACTTC

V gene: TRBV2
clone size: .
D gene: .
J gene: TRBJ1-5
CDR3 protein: CASRESNQPQHF
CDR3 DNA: TGTGCCAGCAGGGAGAGCAATCAGCCCCAGCATTTT

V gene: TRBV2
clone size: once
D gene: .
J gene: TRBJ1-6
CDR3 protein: CASSEAPNSPLHF
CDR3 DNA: TGTGCCAGCAGTGAAGCGCCCAATTCACCCCTCCACTTT

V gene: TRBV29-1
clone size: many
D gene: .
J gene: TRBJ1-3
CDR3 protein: CSVMDSFSGNTIYF
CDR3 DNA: TGCAGCGTTATGGACAGTTTCTCTGGAAACACCATATATTTT

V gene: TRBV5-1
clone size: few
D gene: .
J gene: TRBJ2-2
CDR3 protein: CASSFLGPGTNGELFF
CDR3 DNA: TGCGCCAGCAGCTTTTTAGGTCCTGGTACGAACGGGGAGCTGTTTTTT

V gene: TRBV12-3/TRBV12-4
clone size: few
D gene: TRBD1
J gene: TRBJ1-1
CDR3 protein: CASSPGGSATEAFF
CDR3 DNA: TGTGCCAGCAGTCCAGGGGGCTCAGCCACTGAAGCTTTCTTT

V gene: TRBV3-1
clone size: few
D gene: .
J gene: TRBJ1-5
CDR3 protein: CASSLDGRSNQPQHF
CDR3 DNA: TGTGCCAGCAGTCTGGACGGCCGTAGCAATCAGCCCCAGCATTTT

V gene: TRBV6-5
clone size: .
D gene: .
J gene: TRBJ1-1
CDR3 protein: CASSYGGGRITEAFF
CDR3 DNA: TGTGCCAGCAGTTACGGCGGGGGGCGAATCACTGAAGCTTTCTTT

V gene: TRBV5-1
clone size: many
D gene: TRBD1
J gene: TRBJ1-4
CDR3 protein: CASSLSAGGEKLFF
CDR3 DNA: TGCGCCAGCAGCTTGTCGGCAGGGGGTGAAAAACTGTTTTTT

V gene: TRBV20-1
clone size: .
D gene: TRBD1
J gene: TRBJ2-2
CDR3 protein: CSAREWDRGDTGELFF
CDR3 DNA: TGCAGTGCTAGAGAGTGGGACAGAGGAGACACCGGGGAGCTGTTTTTT

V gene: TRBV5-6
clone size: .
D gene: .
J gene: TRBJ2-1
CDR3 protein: CASSFNPRGEQFF
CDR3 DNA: TGTGCCAGCAGCTTTAACCCCAGGGGTGAGCAGTTCTTC

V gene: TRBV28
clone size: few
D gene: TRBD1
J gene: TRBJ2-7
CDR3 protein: CASSGWTGPIYEQYF
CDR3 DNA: TGTGCCAGCAGTGGCTGGACAGGACCAATCTACGAGCAGTACTTC

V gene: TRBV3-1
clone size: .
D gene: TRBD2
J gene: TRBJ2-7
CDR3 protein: CASSQGTSGSREYF
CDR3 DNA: TGTGCCAGCAGCCAGGGGACTAGCGGGAGTCGTGAGTACTTC

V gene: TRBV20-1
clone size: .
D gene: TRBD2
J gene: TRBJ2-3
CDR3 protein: CSAPEVAGVADTQYF
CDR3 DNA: TGCAGTGCTCCAGAGGTAGCGGGAGTGGCAGATACGCAGTATTTT

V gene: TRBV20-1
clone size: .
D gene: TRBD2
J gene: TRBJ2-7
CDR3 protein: CSAAVTGTSGYEQYF
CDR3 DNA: TGCAGTGCTGCGGTGACCGGGACTAGCGGCTACGAGCAGTACTTC

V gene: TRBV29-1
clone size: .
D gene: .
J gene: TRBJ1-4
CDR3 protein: CSAGGFANEKLFF
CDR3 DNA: TGCAGCGCCGGAGGGTTTGCTAATGAAAAACTGTTTTTT

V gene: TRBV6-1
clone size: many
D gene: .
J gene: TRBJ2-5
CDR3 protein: CASSERVYGTLPVQETQYF
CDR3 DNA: TGTGCCAGCAGTGAAAGAGTTTATGGGACTCTGCCGGTACAAGAGACCCAGTACTTC

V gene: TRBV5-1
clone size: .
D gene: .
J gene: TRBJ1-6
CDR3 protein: CASSLEAGRNSPLHF
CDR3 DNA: TGCGCCAGCAGCTTGGAAGCAGGGAGGAATTCACCCCTCCACTTT

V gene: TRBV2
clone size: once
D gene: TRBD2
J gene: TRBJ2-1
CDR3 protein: CASSRTSGPYNEQFF
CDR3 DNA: TGTGCCAGCAGTAGGACTAGCGGACCCTACAATGAGCAGTTCTTC

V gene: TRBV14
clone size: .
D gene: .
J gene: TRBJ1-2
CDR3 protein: CASSPPGRDISYGYTF
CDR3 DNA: TGTGCCAGCAGTCCTCCGGGTCGAGATATCTCCTATGGCTACACCTTC

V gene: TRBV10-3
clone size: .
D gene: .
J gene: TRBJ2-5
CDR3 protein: CATRDSQETQYF
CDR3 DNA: TGTGCCACGCGGGACAGCCAAGAGACCCAGTACTTC

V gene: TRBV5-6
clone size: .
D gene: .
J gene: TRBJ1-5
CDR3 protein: CASSLGEGRPWSQHF
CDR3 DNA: TGTGCCAGCAGCTTGGGAGAAGGTCGGCCATGGTCCCAGCATTTT

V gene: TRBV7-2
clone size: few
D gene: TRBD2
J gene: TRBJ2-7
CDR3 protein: CASSVSSGSSYEQYF
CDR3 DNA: TGTGCCAGCAGCGTCTCTAGCGGGAGCTCCTACGAGCAGTACTTC

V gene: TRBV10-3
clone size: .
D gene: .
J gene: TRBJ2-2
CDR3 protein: CAISGTPAIDAGELFF
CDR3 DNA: TGTGCCATCAGTGGGACACCGGCGATCGACGCCGGGGAGCTGTTTTTT

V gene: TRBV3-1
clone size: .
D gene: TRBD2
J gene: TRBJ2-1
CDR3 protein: CASSHSGFSSYNEQFF
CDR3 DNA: TGTGCCAGCAGCCATAGCGGGTTTAGCTCCTACAATGAGCAGTTCTTC

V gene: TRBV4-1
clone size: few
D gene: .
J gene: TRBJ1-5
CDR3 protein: CASSQEGGSSNQPQHF
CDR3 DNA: TGCGCCAGCAGCCAAGAAGGCGGGAGTAGCAATCAGCCCCAGCATTTT

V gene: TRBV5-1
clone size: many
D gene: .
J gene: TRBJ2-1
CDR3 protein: CASSLSPEGPYNEQFF
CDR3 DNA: TGCGCCAGCAGCTTGAGCCCCGAGGGTCCCTACAATGAGCAGTTCTTC

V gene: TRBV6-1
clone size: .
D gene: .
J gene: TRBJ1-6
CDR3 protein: CASIPYRDGGFNSPLHF
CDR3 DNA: TGTGCCAGCATCCCCTACCGGGACGGAGGATTTAATTCACCCCTCCACTTT

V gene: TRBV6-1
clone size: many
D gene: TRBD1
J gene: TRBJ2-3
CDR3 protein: CASSVGQGTDTQYF
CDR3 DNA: TGTGCCAGCAGTGTCGGACAGGGAACAGATACGCAGTATTTT

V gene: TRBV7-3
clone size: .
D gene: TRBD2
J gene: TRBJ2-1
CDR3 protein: CASRKSPGGRAENNEQFF
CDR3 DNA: TGTGCCAGCAGAAAAAGTCCCGGCGGGAGGGCCGAGAACAATGAGCAGTTCTTC

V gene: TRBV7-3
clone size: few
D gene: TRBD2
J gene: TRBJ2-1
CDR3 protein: CASSLGGRASGYNEQFF
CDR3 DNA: TGTGCCAGCAGCTTGGGGGGTAGGGCTAGCGGGTATAATGAGCAGTTCTTC

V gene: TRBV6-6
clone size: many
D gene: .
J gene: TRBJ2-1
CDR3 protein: CASSTSGQSYNEQFF
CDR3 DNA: TGTGCCAGCAGTACCAGCGGGCAATCCTACAATGAGCAGTTCTTC

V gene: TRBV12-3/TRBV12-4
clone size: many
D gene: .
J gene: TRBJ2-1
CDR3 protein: CASSRAQGYNEQFF
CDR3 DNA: TGTGCCAGCAGTAGAGCCCAGGGGTACAATGAGCAGTTCTTC

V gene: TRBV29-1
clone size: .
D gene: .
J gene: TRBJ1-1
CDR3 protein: CSVEGLYVGWHTEAFF
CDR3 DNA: TGCAGCGTTGAAGGATTGTATGTGGGTTGGCACACTGAAGCTTTCTTT

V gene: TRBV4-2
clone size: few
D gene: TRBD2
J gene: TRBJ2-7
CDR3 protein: CASSQPSGASSYEQYF
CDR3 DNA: TGTGCCAGCAGCCAACCAAGCGGGGCAAGCTCCTACGAGCAGTACTTC

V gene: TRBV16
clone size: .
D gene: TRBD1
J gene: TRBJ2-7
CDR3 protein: CASSQGRTGLEQYF
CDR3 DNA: TGTGCCAGCAGCCAAGGTCGGACAGGGCTTGAGCAGTACTTC

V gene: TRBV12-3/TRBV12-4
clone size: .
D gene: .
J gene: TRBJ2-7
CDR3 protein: CASSFSWQGRAYEQYF
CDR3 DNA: TGTGCCAGCAGTTTTTCATGGCAGGGTAGAGCCTACGAGCAGTACTTC

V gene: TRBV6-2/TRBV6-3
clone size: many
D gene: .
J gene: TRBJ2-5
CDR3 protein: CASSLRSGETQYF
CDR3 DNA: TGTGCCAGCAGCCTGAGGAGCGGAGAGACCCAGTACTTC

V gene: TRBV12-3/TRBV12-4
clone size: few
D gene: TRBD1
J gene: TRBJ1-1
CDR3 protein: CASRTGQGAEAFF
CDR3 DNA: TGTGCCAGCAGAACCGGACAGGGGGCTGAAGCTTTCTTT

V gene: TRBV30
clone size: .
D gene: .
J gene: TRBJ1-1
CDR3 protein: CAWSVLATEAFF
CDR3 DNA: TGTGCCTGGAGTGTACTAGCCACTGAAGCTTTCTTT

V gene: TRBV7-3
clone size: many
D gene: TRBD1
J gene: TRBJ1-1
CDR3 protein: CASSLTGTGGEAFF
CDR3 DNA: TGTGCCAGCAGCTTAACCGGGACAGGGGGAGAAGCTTTCTTT

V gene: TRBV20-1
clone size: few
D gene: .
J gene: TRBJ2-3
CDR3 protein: CSALWDRSDTQYF
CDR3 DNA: TGCAGTGCTTTGTGGGATCGGTCAGATACGCAGTATTTT

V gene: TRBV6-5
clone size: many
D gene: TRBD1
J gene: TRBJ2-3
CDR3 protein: CATRSFRDRGLHTDTQYF
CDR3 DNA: TGTGCCACCCGCAGTTTCCGGGACAGGGGTCTCCACACAGATACGCAGTATTTT

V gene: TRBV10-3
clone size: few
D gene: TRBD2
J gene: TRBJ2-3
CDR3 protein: CAISGGLAGITDTQYF
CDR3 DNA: TGTGCCATCAGTGGGGGACTAGCGGGCATCACAGATACGCAGTATTTT

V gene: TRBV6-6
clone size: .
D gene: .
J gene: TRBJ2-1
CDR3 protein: CASAQRNNNEQFF
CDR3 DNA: TGTGCCAGCGCGCAGCGGAACAACAATGAGCAGTTCTTC

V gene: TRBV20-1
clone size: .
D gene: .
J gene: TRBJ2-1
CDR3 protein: CSAQEGGGPEGEFF
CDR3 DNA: TGCAGTGCTCAGGAGGGGGGAGGGCCGGAGGGTGAGTTCTTC